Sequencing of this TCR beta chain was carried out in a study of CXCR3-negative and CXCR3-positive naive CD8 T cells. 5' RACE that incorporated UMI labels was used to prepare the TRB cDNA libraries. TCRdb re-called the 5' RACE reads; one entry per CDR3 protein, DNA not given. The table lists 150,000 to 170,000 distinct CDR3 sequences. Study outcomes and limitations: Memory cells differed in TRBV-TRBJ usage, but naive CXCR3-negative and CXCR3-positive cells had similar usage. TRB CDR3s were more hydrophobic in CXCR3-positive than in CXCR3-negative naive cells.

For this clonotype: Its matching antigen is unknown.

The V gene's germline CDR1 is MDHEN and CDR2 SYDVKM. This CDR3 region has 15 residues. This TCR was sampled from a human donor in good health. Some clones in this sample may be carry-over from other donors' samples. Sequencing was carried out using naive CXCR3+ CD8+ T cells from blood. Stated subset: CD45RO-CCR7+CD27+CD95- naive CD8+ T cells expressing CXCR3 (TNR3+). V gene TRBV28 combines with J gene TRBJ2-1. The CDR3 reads CASSFFPRLYNEQFF.